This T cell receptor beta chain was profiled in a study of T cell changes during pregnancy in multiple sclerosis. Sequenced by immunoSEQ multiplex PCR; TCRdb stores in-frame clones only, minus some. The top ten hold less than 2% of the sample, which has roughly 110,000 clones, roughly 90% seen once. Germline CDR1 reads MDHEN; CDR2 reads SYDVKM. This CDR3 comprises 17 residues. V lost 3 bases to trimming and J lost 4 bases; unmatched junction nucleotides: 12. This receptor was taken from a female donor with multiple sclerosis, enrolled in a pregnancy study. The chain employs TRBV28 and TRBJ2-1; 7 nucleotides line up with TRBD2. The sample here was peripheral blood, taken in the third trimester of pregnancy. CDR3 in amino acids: CASSFRGSGGFYNEQFF. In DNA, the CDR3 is TGTGCCAGCAGTTTCCGCGGGAGCGGAGGTTTTTACAATGAGCAGTTCTTC.